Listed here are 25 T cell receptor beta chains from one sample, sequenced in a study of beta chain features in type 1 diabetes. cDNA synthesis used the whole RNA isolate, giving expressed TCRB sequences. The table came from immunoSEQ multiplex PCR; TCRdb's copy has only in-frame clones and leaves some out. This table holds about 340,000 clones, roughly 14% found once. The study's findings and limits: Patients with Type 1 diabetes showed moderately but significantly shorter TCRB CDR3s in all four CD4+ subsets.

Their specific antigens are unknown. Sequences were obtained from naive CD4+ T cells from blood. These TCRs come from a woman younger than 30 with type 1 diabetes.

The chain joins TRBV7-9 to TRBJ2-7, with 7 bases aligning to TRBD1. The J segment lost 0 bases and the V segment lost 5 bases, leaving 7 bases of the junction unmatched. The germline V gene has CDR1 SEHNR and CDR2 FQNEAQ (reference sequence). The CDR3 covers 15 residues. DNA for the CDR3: TGTGCCAGCAGCCTACTGGGACAGCCCTCCTACGAGCAGTACTTC. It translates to CASSLLGQPSYEQYF.

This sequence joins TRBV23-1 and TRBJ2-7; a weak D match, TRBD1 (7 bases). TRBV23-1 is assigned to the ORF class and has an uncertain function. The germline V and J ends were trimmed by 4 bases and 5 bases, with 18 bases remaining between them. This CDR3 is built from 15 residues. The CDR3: CASSRGDSSRDEQYF. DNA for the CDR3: TGCGCCAGCAGTCGCGGGGACAGCTCCCGGGACGAGCAGTACTTC.

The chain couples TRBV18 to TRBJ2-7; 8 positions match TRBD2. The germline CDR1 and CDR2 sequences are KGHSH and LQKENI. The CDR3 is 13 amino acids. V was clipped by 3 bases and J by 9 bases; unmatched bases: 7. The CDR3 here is CASSPGLEEVQYF. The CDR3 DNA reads TGTGCCAGCTCACCGGGACTAGAGGAGGTGCAGTACTTC. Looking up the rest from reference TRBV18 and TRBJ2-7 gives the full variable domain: NAGVMQNPRHLVRRRGQEARLRCSPMKGHSHVYWYRQLPEEGLKFMVYLQKENIIDESGMPKERFSAEFPKEGPSILRIQQVVRGDSAAYFCASSPGLEEVQYFGPGTRLTVT.

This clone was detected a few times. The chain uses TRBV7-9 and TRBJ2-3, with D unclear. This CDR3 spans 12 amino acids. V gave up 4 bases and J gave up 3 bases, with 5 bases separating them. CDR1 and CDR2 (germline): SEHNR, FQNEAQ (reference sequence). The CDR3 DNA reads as TGTGCCAGCAGCTCCAGGACAGATACGCAGTATTTT. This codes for CASSSRTDTQYF.

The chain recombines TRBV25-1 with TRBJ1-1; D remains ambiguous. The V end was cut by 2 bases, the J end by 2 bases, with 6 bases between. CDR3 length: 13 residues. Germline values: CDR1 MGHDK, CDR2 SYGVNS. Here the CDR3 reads CASSEPKNTEAFF. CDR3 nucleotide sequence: TGTGCCAGCAGTGAACCCAAAAACACTGAAGCTTTCTTT.

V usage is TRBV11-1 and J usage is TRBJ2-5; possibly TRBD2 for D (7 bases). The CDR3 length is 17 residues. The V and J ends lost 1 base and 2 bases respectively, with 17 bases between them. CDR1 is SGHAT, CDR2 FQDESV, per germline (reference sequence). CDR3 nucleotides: TGTGCCAGCAGCTTAGAGGTTACGGGGGGCGGGCAAGAGACCCAGTACTTC. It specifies CASSLEVTGGGQETQYF.

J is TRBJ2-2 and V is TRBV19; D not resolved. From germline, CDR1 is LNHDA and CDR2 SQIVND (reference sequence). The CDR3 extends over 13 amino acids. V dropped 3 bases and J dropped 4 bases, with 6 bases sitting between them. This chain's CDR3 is CASSMRFTGELFF. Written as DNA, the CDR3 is TGTGCCAGTAGTATGCGGTTCACCGGGGAGCTGTTTTTT.

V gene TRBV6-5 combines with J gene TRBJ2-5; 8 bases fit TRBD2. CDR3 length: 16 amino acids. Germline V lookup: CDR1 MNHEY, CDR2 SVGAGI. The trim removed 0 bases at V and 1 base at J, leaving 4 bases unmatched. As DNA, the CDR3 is TGTGCCAGCAGTTACTCGGGACTAGGGCTCCAAGAGACCCAGTACTTC. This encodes CASSYSGLGLQETQYF.

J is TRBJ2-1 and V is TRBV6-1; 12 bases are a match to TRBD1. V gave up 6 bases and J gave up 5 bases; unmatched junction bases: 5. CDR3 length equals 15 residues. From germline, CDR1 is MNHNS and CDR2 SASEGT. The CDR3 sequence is CASRLGQGANNEQFF. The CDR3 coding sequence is TGTGCCAGCAGATTGGGACAGGGGGCGAACAATGAGCAGTTCTTC.

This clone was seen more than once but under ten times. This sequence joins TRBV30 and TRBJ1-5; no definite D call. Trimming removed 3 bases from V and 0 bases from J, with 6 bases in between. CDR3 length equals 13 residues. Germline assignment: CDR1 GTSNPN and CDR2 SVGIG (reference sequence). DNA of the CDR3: TGTGCCTGGAGCCAGAATAGCAATCAGCCCCAGCATTTT. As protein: CAWSQNSNQPQHF.

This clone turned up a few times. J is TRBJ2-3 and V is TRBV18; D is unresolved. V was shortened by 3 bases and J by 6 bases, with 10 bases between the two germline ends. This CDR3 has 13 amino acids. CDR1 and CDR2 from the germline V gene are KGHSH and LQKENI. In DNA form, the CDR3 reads TGTGCCAGCTCACCCAACGCCGGGGATACGCAGTATTTT. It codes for CASSPNAGDTQYF.

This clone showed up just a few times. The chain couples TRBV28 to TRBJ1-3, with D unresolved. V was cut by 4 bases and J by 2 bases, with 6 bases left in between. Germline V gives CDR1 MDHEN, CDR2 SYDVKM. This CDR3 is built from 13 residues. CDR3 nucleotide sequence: TGTGCCAGCAGTTCAACGGCTGGAAACACCATATATTTT. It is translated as CASSSTAGNTIYF.

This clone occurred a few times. The CDR3 reads CASSLILAGEETQYF. The CDR3 DNA follows: TGTGCCAGCAGTTTGATACTAGCGGGGGAAGAGACCCAGTACTTC. V is TRBV27 and J is TRBJ2-5; 11 bases are shared with TRBD2. This CDR3 comprises 15 residues. V trimming: 3 bases; J trimming: 3 bases; junction bases outside the gene matches: 3. Germline V CDR1 and CDR2: MNHEY, SMNVEV (reference sequence).

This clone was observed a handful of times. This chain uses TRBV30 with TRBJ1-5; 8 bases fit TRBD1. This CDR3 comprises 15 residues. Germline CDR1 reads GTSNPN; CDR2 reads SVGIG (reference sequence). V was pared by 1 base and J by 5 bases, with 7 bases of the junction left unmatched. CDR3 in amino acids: CAWSARRGLDQPQHF. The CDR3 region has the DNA TGTGCCTGGAGTGCGCGCAGGGGGCTTGATCAGCCCCAGCATTTT.

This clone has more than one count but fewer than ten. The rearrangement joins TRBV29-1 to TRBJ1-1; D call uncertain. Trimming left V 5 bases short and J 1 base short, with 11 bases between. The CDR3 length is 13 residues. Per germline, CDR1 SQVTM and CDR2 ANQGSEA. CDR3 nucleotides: TGCAGCGTTAAGCCTATGAGGAACACTGAAGCTTTCTTT. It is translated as CSVKPMRNTEAFF.

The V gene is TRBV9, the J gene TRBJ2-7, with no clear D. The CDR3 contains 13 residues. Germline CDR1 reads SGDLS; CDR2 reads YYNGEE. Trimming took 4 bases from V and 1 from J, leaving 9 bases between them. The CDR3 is CASSSTESYEQYF. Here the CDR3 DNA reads TGTGCCAGCAGCTCCACAGAGTCCTACGAGCAGTACTTC. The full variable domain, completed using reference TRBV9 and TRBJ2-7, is DSGVTQTPKHLITATGQRVTLRCSPRSGDLSVYWYQQSLDQGLQFLIQYYNGEERAKGNILERFSAQQFPDLHSELNLSSLELGDSALYFCASSSTESYEQYFGPGTRLTVT.

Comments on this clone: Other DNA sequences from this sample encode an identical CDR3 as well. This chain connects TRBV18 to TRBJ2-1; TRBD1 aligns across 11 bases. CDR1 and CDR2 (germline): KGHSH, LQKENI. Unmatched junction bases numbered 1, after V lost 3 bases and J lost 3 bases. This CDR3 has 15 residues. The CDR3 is CASSPGTGGYNEQFF. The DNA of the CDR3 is TGTGCCAGCTCACCGGGGACAGGGGGCTACAATGAGCAGTTCTTC.

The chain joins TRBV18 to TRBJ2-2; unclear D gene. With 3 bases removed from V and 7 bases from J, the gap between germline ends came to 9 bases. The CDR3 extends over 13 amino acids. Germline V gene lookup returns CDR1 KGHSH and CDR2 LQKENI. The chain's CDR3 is CASSPRKSGELFF. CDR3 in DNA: TGTGCCAGCTCACCGAGAAAGAGCGGGGAGCTGTTTTTT.

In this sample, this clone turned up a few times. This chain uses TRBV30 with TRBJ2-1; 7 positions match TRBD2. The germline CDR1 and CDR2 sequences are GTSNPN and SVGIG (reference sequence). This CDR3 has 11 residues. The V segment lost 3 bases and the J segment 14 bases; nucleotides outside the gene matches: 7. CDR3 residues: CAWSAGVGKFF. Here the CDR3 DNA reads TGTGCCTGGAGCGCGGGGGTCGGGAAGTTCTTC. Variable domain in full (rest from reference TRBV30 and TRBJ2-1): SQTIHQWPATLVQPVGSPLSLECTVEGTSNPNLYWYRQAAGRGLQLLFYSVGIGQISSEVPQNLSASRPQDRQFILSSKKLLLSDSGFYLCAWSAGVGKFFGPGTRLTVL.

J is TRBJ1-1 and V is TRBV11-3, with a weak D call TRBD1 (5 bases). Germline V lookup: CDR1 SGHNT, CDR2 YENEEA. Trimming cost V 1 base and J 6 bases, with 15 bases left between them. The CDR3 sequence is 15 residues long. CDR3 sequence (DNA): TGTGCCAGCAGCTTAGTAAGGGGCCTGAGCCCTGAAGCTTTCTTT. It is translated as CASSLVRGLSPEAFF.

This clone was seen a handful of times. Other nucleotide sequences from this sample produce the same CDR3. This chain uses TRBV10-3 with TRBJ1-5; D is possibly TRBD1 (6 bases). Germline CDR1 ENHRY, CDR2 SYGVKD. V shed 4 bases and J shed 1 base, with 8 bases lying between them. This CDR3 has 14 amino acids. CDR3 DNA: TGTGCCATCAGTGGGGACATCAGCAATCAGCCCCAGCATTTT. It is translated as CAISGDISNQPQHF.

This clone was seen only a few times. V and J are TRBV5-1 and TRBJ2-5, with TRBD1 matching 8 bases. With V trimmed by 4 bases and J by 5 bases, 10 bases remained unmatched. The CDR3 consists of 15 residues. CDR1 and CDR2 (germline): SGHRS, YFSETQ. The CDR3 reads CASSPGAGGGETQYF. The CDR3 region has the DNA TGCGCCAGCAGCCCGGGTGCAGGGGGCGGGGAGACCCAGTACTTC. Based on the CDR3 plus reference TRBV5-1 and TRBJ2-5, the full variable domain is KAGVTQTPRYLIKTRGQQVTLSCSPISGHRSVSWYQQTPGQGLQFLFEYFSETQRNKGNFPGRFSGRQFSNSRSEMNVSTLELGDSALYLCASSPGAGGGETQYFGPGTRLLVL.

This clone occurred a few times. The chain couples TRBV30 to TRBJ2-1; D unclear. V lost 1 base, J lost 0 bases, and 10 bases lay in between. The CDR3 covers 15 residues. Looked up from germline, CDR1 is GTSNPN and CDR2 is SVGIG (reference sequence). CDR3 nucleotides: TGTGCCTGGAGTGGAGCGCGAAGCTCCTACAATGAGCAGTTCTTC. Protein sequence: CAWSGARSSYNEQFF.

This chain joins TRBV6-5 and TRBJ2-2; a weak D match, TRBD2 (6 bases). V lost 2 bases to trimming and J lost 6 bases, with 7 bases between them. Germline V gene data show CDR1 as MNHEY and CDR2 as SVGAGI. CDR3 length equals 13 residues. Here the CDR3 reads CASSYGGSGELFF. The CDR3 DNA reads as TGTGCCAGCAGTTACGGAGGGTCCGGGGAGCTGTTTTTT.

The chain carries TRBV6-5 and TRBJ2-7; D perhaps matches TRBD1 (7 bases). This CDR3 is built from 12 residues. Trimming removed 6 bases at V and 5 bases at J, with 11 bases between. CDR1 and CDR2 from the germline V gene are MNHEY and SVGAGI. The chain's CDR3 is CASRRDSDEQYF. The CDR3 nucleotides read TGTGCCAGCAGGCGGGACAGTGACGAGCAGTACTTC.